These T cell receptor beta chains were read from a single sample in a study of shared clonotypes between healthy human individuals. The method was immunoSEQ multiplex PCR; TCRdb's version includes in-frame clones alone and lacks a portion of them. Among around 940,000 clones, 76% were seen once, and the ten largest hold around 1.4%. The sample comprised memory CD4+ T cells sorted from blood. These receptors came from a man between 18 and 29 years old in good health. CDR3s leave out the opening cysteine and the closing phenylalanine or tryptophan.

CDR3 protein | V gene
ASSLVLAAYNEQF | TRBV5-1
ASSLVGRSLEQY | TRBV28
ASSRDRDNEQY | TRBV27
ASSPTRPAANYGYT | TRBV7-9
ASSQVLLLLH | TRBV28
ASSLGLAGGDTQY | TRBV4-3
ASSLLGDEAF | TRBV5-4
ASTRVNTEAF | TRBV6-1
ASTRGSGVVEAF | TRBV25-1
ASSGPRTGLTEAF | TRBV25-1
ASRAGRLDGYT | TRBV19
ASSRDWGRGTGELF | TRBV5-1
ASSRDRGRNQPQH | TRBV5-6
ASRRYGGELF | TRBV2
ASSTSRTPTYEQY | TRBV13
ASSIIEGPGLEKLF | TRBV19
ASSPGRWYQETQY | TRBV7-2
ASSDPPLSSGGAGKQF | TRBV6-1
ASSYRAVETMRGYT | TRBV7-7
ASSFSSGALSEKLF | TRBV5-6
ASSPRGGQRYNEQF | TRBV5-4
ATSRPTGTTYEQY | TRBV15
ASSNLYSNQPQH | TRBV25-1
ASSPPLVPQSNTGELF | TRBV2
ASGISGTSLS | TRBV28
ASSLTGRGSTGELF | TRBV27
ASSLGGRDTQY | TRBV7-2
ASRLGAVNTGELF | TRBV6-1
ASSGKNTEAF | TRBV6-6
ASSRVTDTQY | TRBV5-6
ASTRGEGTHGYT | TRBV7-9
ASSEGRAGGGDTQY | TRBV21-1
ASSGSKGYGYT | TRBV9
ASSPSTGSGGELF | TRBV7-6
ASSLVKANSPLH | TRBV6-5
ASSPGYGYT | TRBV18
ASSSGSLGTDTQY | TRBV5-4
ASSPESTNIQY | TRBV5-4
ASSLPGQGNEQY | TRBV5-6
AISGYGVRNTEAF | TRBV10-3
ASSAGTAGGETQY | TRBV5-1
ASSLAGQGAWEQY | TRBV5-1
ASSQEGQVKEKLF | TRBV4-3
ASSSTGEALH | TRBV6-6
ASSPYAGRVETQY | TRBV5-6
ASTLGFGIQY | TRBV2
ASSQSAASYEQY | TRBV16
ASSEGTGGAAGELF | TRBV6-1
ASSNGLDRVDGQPQH | TRBV21-1
ASSLDGGANTGELF | TRBV5-4
ASSPGRGPDYEQY | TRBV5-1
ASSRLAGGNNEQF | TRBV19
ASSVRQGARGTEAF | TRBV2
SGARSISYNEQF | TRBV29-1
ASAPPGRVDPEAF | TRBV28
ASSPPTGTNTEAF | TRBV18
ASSQKVRPISSYNSPLH | TRBV28
ASRDQGMNTEAF | TRBV5-1